These 30 T cell receptor beta chains originate from one sample sequenced in a study of technical replicates of blood from a few donors. Sequencing used immunoSEQ multiplex PCR; TCRdb keeps in-frame clones, though not all of them. In the table there are tens of thousands of clones, 92% of which are singletons. Sequencing was done on a sample of T cells isolated from PBMCs. The receptors stem from a human donor in good health.

This chain joins TRBV28 and TRBJ2-7; 7 bases map to TRBD1. Germline V CDR1 and CDR2: MDHEN, SYDVKM. The V segment lost 6 bases and the J segment 5 bases; nucleotides outside the gene matches: 13. The CDR3 is 15 amino acids. The chain's CDR3 is CASRDSGGVRNEQYF. The CDR3 coding sequence is TGTGCCAGCAGGGATTCAGGGGGAGTGCGAAACGAGCAGTACTTC.

This rearrangement joins TRBV2 to TRBJ2-3; 8 nucleotides align to TRBD2. V was pared by 9 bases and J by 5 bases, with 13 bases of the junction left unmatched. This CDR3 comprises 15 residues. Germline loops: CDR1 SNHLY, CDR2 FYNNEI. The CDR3 bases are TGTGCCAGTCTACATCCGGGACTAGACGGAGATACGCAGTATTTT. Translating gives CASLHPGLDGDTQYF.

The sample holds one count of this clone. This chain uses TRBV10-1 with TRBJ2-1, with 9 bases aligning to TRBD2. The trim removed 6 bases at V and 8 bases at J, leaving 5 bases unmatched. Germline CDR1 reads WNHNN; CDR2 reads SYGVQD (reference sequence). This CDR3 is built from 13 residues. The CDR3 is CASSLAGQHEQFF. The CDR3 nucleotides are TGCGCCAGCAGCCTAGCGGGGCAGCATGAGCAGTTCTTC.

J is TRBJ2-7 and V is TRBV29-1, with a possible D match to TRBD2 (5 bases). Germline V CDR1 and CDR2: SQVTM, ANQGSEA. The V gene lost 7 bases and the J gene lost 4 bases, with 11 bases spanning the gap. CDR3 length: 11 residues. CDR3 DNA sequence: TGCAGCGCCCGGACTGATTACGAGCAGTACTTC. Translating gives CSARTDYEQYF.

The genes are TRBV19 and TRBJ1-1, with D uncertain. Per germline, CDR1 LNHDA and CDR2 SQIVND (reference sequence). This CDR3 spans 16 amino acids. The V end lost 5 bases, the J end lost 1 base, and 17 bases lay between the germline ends. CDR3 bases: TGTGCCAGTAGTGTCTTTCTACGACACCGGAACACTGAAGCTTTCTTT. Amino acid sequence: CASSVFLRHRNTEAFF.

The chain has TRBV6-5 and TRBJ2-1; the match to TRBD2 covers 7 bases. The V gene end was trimmed by 5 bases and the J gene end by 10 bases; junction bases not matched to a gene: 11. Germline CDR1 reads MNHEY; CDR2 reads SVGAGI. The CDR3 spans 14 residues. CDR3 sequence reads: CASSSPGRAKEQFF. The CDR3 DNA follows: TGTGCCAGCAGTAGTCCTGGGAGGGCCAAAGAGCAGTTCTTC.

The chain employs TRBV4-2 and TRBJ2-7; a weak D match, TRBD2 (5 bases). The CDR3 has 15 residues. V was cut by 0 bases and J by 4 bases, with 13 bases left in between. Germline assignment: CDR1 LGHNA and CDR2 YNFKEQ. The CDR3 DNA reads TGTGCCAGCAGCCAAGAGCCTCTCGGGAAGTACGAGCAGTACTTC. Translated: CASSQEPLGKYEQYF.

The V call is TRBV30, the J call TRBJ1-4; 7 bases align to TRBD1. The CDR3 consists of 14 residues. V gave up 2 bases and J gave up 7 bases; unmatched junction bases: 7. From germline, CDR1 is GTSNPN and CDR2 SVGIG (reference sequence). This CDR3 is CAWSQLGQVEKLFF. The CDR3 DNA follows: TGTGCCTGGAGTCAACTCGGACAGGTTGAAAAACTGTTTTTT.

The chain links TRBV7-3 to TRBJ2-2, with D uncertain. Germline V CDR1 and CDR2: SGHTA, FQGTGA. The CDR3 totals 12 residues. Trimming pared 2 bases from V and 5 bases from J, leaving 3 bases between. CDR3 protein: CASSLQTGELFF. CDR3 nucleotide sequence: TGTGCCAGCAGCTTACAGACCGGGGAGCTGTTTTTT. Complete variable domain (other parts from reference TRBV7-3 and TRBJ2-2): GAGVSQTPSNKVTEKGKYVELRCDPISGHTALYWYRQSLGQGPEFLIYFQGTGAADDSGLPNDRFFAVRPEGSVSTLKIQRTERGDSAVYLCASSLQTGELFFGEGSRLTVL.

The chain couples TRBV19 to TRBJ2-7, with 7 bases matching TRBD1. Germline CDR1 and CDR2: LNHDA and SQIVND (reference sequence). With V trimmed by 10 bases and J by 2 bases, 8 bases remained unmatched. The CDR3 runs 13 residues. The CDR3 DNA reads as TGTGCCACCGGTGAAACAGGGGCCTACGAGCAGTACTTC. Encoded protein: CATGETGAYEQYF.

The chain carries TRBV5-6 and TRBJ2-6; a weak D match, TRBD2 (5 bases). This CDR3 region has 15 residues. Deletions cut 4 bases from V and 4 bases from J, with 12 bases between. The V gene's germline CDR1 is SGHDT and CDR2 YYEEEE. The CDR3 sequence: CASSPGESGANVLTF. The CDR3 DNA reads TGTGCCAGCAGCCCCGGGGAATCCGGGGCCAACGTCCTGACTTTC.

The chain combines TRBV27 with TRBJ1-1, with 9 bases fitting TRBD1. V dropped 3 bases and J dropped 6; count of bases not matched to a gene: 5. Germline assignment: CDR1 MNHEY and CDR2 SMNVEV (reference sequence). CDR3 length: 14 amino acids. This CDR3 reads CASSLTGGMAEAFF. The CDR3 nucleotides are TGTGCCAGCAGTTTGACAGGGGGAATGGCTGAAGCTTTCTTT.

This chain joins TRBV14 and TRBJ2-3, with 8 bases lining up with TRBD2. V shed 6 bases, J shed 5 bases, and the junction held 7 bases outside the gene matches. CDR3 length: 14 amino acids. CDR1 is SGHDN and CDR2 is FVKESK in the germline V gene. CDR3 residues: CASRLSGRIDTQYF. The DNA for the CDR3 is TGTGCCAGCAGACTCAGCGGGAGAATAGATACGCAGTATTTT.

The V call is TRBV30, the J call TRBJ1-1; maybe TRBD1 (6 bases). The CDR3 covers 14 residues. Germline CDR1 and CDR2: GTSNPN and SVGIG (reference sequence). V dropped 0 bases and J dropped 4 bases, with 12 bases sitting between them. CDR3 residues: CAWSVLGRGTEAFF. The DNA for the CDR3 is TGTGCCTGGAGTGTACTTGGCAGGGGCACTGAAGCTTTCTTT. The whole variable domain, filled in from reference TRBV30 and TRBJ1-1, reads SQTIHQWPATLVQPVGSPLSLECTVEGTSNPNLYWYRQAAGRGLQLLFYSVGIGQISSEVPQNLSASRPQDRQFILSSKKLLLSDSGFYLCAWSVLGRGTEAFFGQGTRLTVV.

The rearrangement uses TRBV7-2 and TRBJ2-2; 7 nucleotides line up with TRBD2. Germline V gene sequence: CDR1 SGHTA, CDR2 FQGNSA. V shed 5 bases and J 4 bases; nucleotides not matched to a gene: 7. This CDR3 region has 15 residues. The CDR3 reads CASSLLAEITGELFF. The CDR3 DNA is TGTGCCAGCAGCCTCCTAGCGGAGATCACCGGGGAGCTGTTTTTT.

This chain connects TRBV27 to TRBJ1-5; weak D call: TRBD1 (5 bases). V lost 4 bases, J lost 3 bases, and 10 bases lay in between. The CDR3 totals 14 residues. In germline, CDR1 is MNHEY, CDR2 SMNVEV (reference sequence). In DNA form, the CDR3 reads TGTGCCAGCAGTTCTTGGGGGGACAATCAGCCCCAGCATTTT. Its translation is CASSSWGDNQPQHF.

The chain carries TRBV30 and TRBJ1-2; perhaps TRBD1 as D (6 bases). With 4 bases removed from V and 2 bases from J, the gap between germline ends came to 8 bases. CDR1 and CDR2 from the germline V gene are GTSNPN and SVGIG (reference sequence). The CDR3 has 12 amino acids. This CDR3 reads CAWMQGNYGYTF. The CDR3, as DNA: TGTGCCTGGATGCAGGGGAACTATGGCTACACCTTC.

The rearrangement joins TRBV5-1 to TRBJ2-1; no clear D. This CDR3 spans 13 amino acids. V shed 3 bases and J shed 6 bases, with 10 bases lying between them. The germline V gene has CDR1 SGHRS and CDR2 YFSETQ. This CDR3 reads CASSYPSGNEQFF. The CDR3 nucleotides read TGCGCCAGCAGCTATCCCTCAGGCAATGAGCAGTTCTTC.

This clone was seen a single time. The chain recombines TRBV15 with TRBJ2-2; perhaps TRBD1 as D (6 bases). V was trimmed by 0 bases and J by 0 bases, leaving 14 bases between them. This CDR3 region has 18 residues. Germline values: CDR1 LNHNV, CDR2 YYDKDF (reference sequence). The chain's CDR3 is CATSRDLGTRTNTGELFF. CDR3 bases: TGTGCCACCAGCAGAGATCTCGGGACAAGAACGAACACCGGGGAGCTGTTTTTT.

The V and J genes are TRBV5-1 and TRBJ2-1; TRBD2 aligns across 8 bases. This CDR3 is built from 15 residues. V was clipped by 5 bases and J by 5 bases; unmatched bases: 9. Germline lookup yields CDR1 SGHRS and CDR2 YFSETQ. This CDR3 reads CASREDGGANNEQFF. CDR3 in DNA: TGCGCCAGCAGGGAGGACGGGGGGGCCAACAATGAGCAGTTCTTC.

The chain has TRBV5-4 and TRBJ2-2; weak D call: TRBD1 (6 bases). V lost 0 bases to trimming and J lost 1 base, with 7 bases between them. Germline values: CDR1 SGHNT, CDR2 YYREEE (reference sequence). This CDR3 spans 15 amino acids. CDR3 nucleotides: TGTGCCAGCAGCTTGGACAGGGAGAACACCGGGGAGCTGTTTTTT. The encoded protein is CASSLDRENTGELFF.

The chain is built from TRBV6-1 and TRBJ2-7; maybe TRBD2 (5 bases). The CDR3 spans 13 residues. In germline, CDR1 is MNHNS, CDR2 SASEGT. Trimming cost V 4 bases and J 6 bases, with 13 bases left between them. CDR3 sequence (DNA): TGTGCCAGCAGTGGGTCACAGAGCGGCGAGCAGTACTTC. Translation: CASSGSQSGEQYF.

The gene calls are TRBV27 and TRBJ2-3, with TRBD1 identical over 7 bases. Unmatched junction bases numbered 12, after V lost 5 bases and J lost 7 bases. The germline V gene encodes CDR1 MNHEY and CDR2 SMNVEV (reference sequence). The CDR3 spans 15 residues. The CDR3 region is CASSVGWTGSHTQYF. The CDR3, as DNA: TGTGCCAGCAGTGTAGGATGGACAGGTAGTCATACGCAGTATTTT.

The chain uses TRBV29-1 and TRBJ2-7; perhaps TRBD2 as D (6 bases). The CDR3 sequence is 10 residues long. V dropped 6 bases and J dropped 5 bases, with 8 bases sitting between them. CDR1 is SQVTM, CDR2 ANQGSEA, per germline. The CDR3 DNA sequence: TGCAGCGTACTAGCCCACGAGCAGTACTTC. It is translated as CSVLAHEQYF.

Details on this clone: The junction departs from the called germline gene at one end, perhaps through a read error. V usage is TRBV5-6 and J usage is TRBJ2-4; TRBD2 matches 12 bases. The CDR3 covers 13 residues. Germline CDR1 and CDR2: SGHDT and YYEEEE. The CDR3 bases are TGTGCCAGCAGCTACGCCCTAGCGGGAGGGCCAAACTTC. Its protein is CASSYALAGGPNF.

The chain is built from TRBV5-6 and TRBJ2-1; 11 nucleotides agree with TRBD1. The CDR3 contains 16 residues. Germline assignment: CDR1 SGHDT and CDR2 YYEEEE. J gave up 8 bases and V 4 bases, and 11 bases lay outside the gene matches. This chain's CDR3 is CASSLTRDRGGDEQFF. DNA of the CDR3: TGTGCCAGCAGCCTTACCCGGGACAGGGGGGGAGATGAGCAGTTCTTC. Looking up the rest from reference TRBV5-6 and TRBJ2-1 gives the full variable domain: DAGVTQSPTHLIKTRGQQVTLRCSPKSGHDTVSWYQQALGQGPQFIFQYYEEEERQRGNFPDRFSGHQFPNYSSELNVNALLLGDSALYLCASSLTRDRGGDEQFFGPGTRLTVL.

V usage is TRBV7-6 and J usage is TRBJ1-1; a possible D gene is TRBD1 (6 bases). The germline gives CDR1 SGHVS, CDR2 FNYEAQ. The V end lost 2 bases, the J end lost 0 bases, and 13 bases lay between the germline ends. CDR3 length: 16 amino acids. As DNA, the CDR3 is TGTGCCAGCAGCTTATACGGACAGACTCTGAACACTGAAGCTTTCTTT. Residues: CASSLYGQTLNTEAFF.

The gene calls are TRBV9 and TRBJ2-2; the D gene is possibly TRBD2 (5 bases). There are 15 residues in the CDR3. Trimming removed 0 bases from V and 4 bases from J, with 10 bases in between. The V gene's germline CDR1 is SGDLS and CDR2 YYNGEE. CDR3 nucleotides: TGTGCCAGCAGCGTAGGTGAGGCGGGCACCGGGGAGCTGTTTTTT. It specifies CASSVGEAGTGELFF.

The V call is TRBV5-1, the J call TRBJ2-7; 10 nucleotides align to TRBD1. Trimming at V came to 7 bases and at J to 7 bases, leaving 8 bases not matched to a gene. Looked up from germline, CDR1 is SGHRS and CDR2 is YFSETQ. The CDR3 runs 13 residues. CDR3 residues: CASRGQGSGEQYF. CDR3 bases: TGCGCCAGCCGGGGACAGGGGAGCGGGGAGCAGTACTTC.

In DNA, the CDR3 is TGTGCCAGCTCACCCAGACAGGGGATGAACACTGAAGCTTTCTTT. It translates to CASSPRQGMNTEAFF. The chain couples TRBV18 to TRBJ1-1; 8 nucleotides agree with TRBD1. Germline V gives CDR1 KGHSH, CDR2 LQKENI. There are 15 residues in the CDR3. V lost 3 bases and J lost 0; bases outside the gene matches: 3.